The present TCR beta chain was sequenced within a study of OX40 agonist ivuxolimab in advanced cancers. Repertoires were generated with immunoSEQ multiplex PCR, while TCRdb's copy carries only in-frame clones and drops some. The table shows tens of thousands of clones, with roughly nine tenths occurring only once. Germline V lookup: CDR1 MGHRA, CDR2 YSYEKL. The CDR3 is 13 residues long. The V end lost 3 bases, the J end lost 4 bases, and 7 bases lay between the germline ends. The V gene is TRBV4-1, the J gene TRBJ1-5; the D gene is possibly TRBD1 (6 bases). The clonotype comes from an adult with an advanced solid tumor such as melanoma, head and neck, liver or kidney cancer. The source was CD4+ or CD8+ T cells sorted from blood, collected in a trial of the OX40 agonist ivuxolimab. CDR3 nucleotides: TGCGCCAGCAGCCAGGACAGTAATCAGCCCCAGCATTTT. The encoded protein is CASSQDSNQPQHF.